Below are 10 T cell receptor beta chains sequenced from a single sample in a study of T cell repertoires in cytomegalovirus infection. These receptors' antigens are unknown. Each CDR3 protein is one row after TCRdb ran MiXCR on the reads. Of 680,000 or so distinct CDR3 sequences in the sample, roughly 36% were seen once. This sample comprised cultured PBMCs, obtained from culture after CMV antigen stimulation. These receptors were collected from a human donor in good health (CMV status not recorded). Some clones in this sample may be carry-over from other donors' samples.

The chain has TRBV12-3 or TRBV12-4 and TRBJ1-2, with a possible D match to TRBD1 (5 bases). Trimming took 6 bases from V and 10 from J, leaving 18 bases between them. This CDR3 has 13 amino acids. CDR3 amino acids: CASSNLGQDDYTF. CDR3 in DNA: TGTGCCAGCAGCAACCTGGGGCAAGATGACTACACCTTC.

V gene TRBV4-1 combines with J gene TRBJ1-2; unclear D gene. Trimming took 0 bases from V and 10 from J, leaving 18 bases between them. The CDR3 sequence is 15 residues long. Germline lookup yields CDR1 MGHRA and CDR2 YSYEKL. The CDR3 DNA reads TGCGCCAGCAGCCAAGAACCGGGTGAGGCTATCGTCTACACCTTC. This gives the protein CASSQEPGEAIVYTF.

The chain uses TRBV12-3 or TRBV12-4 and TRBJ2-2; D not resolved. The length of the CDR3 is 15 residues. V shed 8 bases and J shed 5 bases, with 18 bases lying between them. DNA of the CDR3: TGTGCCAGCTCCCCCCGAACCGACACAACCGGGGAGCTGTTTTTT. It yields the protein CASSPRTDTTGELFF.

This clonotype occurred once. This chain links TRBV12-3 or TRBV12-4 with TRBJ1-1; tentatively, D is TRBD1 (5 bases). Trimming pared 8 bases from V and 3 bases from J, leaving 16 bases between. The length of the CDR3 is 14 residues. Here the CDR3 DNA reads TGTGCCAGCGTACCGGGACCCAGGCACACTGAAGCTTTCTTT. The encoded protein is CASVPGPRHTEAFF.

The CDR3 loop reads CASSQGSDQPQHF. The CDR3 DNA reads as TGTGCCAGCAGCCAGGGGTCGGATCAGCCCCAGCATTTT. The chain couples TRBV4-2 to TRBJ1-5; D unresolved. V lost 3 bases, J lost 5 bases, and 8 bases lay in between. Germline assignment: CDR1 LGHNA and CDR2 YNFKEQ. This CDR3 region has 13 residues.

This clonotype turned up a few times. The V and J genes are TRBV27 and TRBJ2-5; no clear D gene. V gave up 2 bases and J gave up 4 bases, with 8 bases separating them. The length of the CDR3 is 13 residues. CDR1 MNHEY and CDR2 SMNVEV come from the germline V gene (reference sequence). The CDR3 nucleotides are TGTGCCAGCAGTTTAGCCCTCAGAGAGACCCAGTACTTC. Its translation: CASSLALRETQYF.

The chain joins TRBV7-6 to TRBJ2-7; unclear D gene. Trimming pared 3 bases from V and 9 bases from J, leaving 15 bases between. The germline gives CDR1 SGHVS, CDR2 FNYEAQ. The CDR3 has 13 amino acids. CDR3 sequence reads: CASSFTPADGQYF. The CDR3 nucleotides are TGTGCCAGCAGCTTCACCCCGGCGGATGGGCAGTACTTC.

This clonotype has more than one count but fewer than ten. This chain links TRBV7-2 with TRBJ2-3, with 9 positions matching TRBD2. Trimming took 4 bases from V and 3 from J; bases not matched to a gene: 17. Germline CDR1 is SGHTA and CDR2 is FQGNSA. The CDR3 extends over 19 amino acids. DNA of the CDR3: TGTGCCAGCAGCTCCTTGGCGGGAGGGCCTTCAGTGGGGACAGATACGCAGTATTTT. This codes for CASSSLAGGPSVGTDTQYF. Full variable domain (outside the CDR3, taken from reference TRBV7-2 and TRBJ2-3): GAGVSQSPSNKVTEKGKDVELRCDPISGHTALYWYRQSLGQGLEFLIYFQGNSAPDKSGLPSDRFSAERTGGSVSTLTIQRTQQEDSAVYLCASSSLAGGPSVGTDTQYFGPGTRLTVL.

The CDR3 protein is CASTTTATSTGELFF. In DNA, the CDR3 is TGTGCCAGCACCACGACAGCCACGAGCACCGGGGAGCTGTTTTTT. The rearrangement joins TRBV7-9 to TRBJ2-2, with a weak D call TRBD1 (5 bases). V was pared by 7 bases and J by 4 bases, with 16 bases between. The CDR3 has 15 residues. Germline lookup yields CDR1 SEHNR and CDR2 FQNEAQ (reference sequence).

This rearrangement joins TRBV6-1 to TRBJ2-1; no clear D gene. With 5 bases removed from V and 4 bases from J, the gap between germline ends came to 15 bases. CDR1 is MNHNS and CDR2 is SASEGT in the germline V gene. CDR3 length equals 15 residues. CDR3 protein: CASSFARRVYNEQFF. CDR3 nucleotide sequence: TGTGCCAGCAGTTTCGCTAGACGGGTTTACAATGAGCAGTTCTTC.